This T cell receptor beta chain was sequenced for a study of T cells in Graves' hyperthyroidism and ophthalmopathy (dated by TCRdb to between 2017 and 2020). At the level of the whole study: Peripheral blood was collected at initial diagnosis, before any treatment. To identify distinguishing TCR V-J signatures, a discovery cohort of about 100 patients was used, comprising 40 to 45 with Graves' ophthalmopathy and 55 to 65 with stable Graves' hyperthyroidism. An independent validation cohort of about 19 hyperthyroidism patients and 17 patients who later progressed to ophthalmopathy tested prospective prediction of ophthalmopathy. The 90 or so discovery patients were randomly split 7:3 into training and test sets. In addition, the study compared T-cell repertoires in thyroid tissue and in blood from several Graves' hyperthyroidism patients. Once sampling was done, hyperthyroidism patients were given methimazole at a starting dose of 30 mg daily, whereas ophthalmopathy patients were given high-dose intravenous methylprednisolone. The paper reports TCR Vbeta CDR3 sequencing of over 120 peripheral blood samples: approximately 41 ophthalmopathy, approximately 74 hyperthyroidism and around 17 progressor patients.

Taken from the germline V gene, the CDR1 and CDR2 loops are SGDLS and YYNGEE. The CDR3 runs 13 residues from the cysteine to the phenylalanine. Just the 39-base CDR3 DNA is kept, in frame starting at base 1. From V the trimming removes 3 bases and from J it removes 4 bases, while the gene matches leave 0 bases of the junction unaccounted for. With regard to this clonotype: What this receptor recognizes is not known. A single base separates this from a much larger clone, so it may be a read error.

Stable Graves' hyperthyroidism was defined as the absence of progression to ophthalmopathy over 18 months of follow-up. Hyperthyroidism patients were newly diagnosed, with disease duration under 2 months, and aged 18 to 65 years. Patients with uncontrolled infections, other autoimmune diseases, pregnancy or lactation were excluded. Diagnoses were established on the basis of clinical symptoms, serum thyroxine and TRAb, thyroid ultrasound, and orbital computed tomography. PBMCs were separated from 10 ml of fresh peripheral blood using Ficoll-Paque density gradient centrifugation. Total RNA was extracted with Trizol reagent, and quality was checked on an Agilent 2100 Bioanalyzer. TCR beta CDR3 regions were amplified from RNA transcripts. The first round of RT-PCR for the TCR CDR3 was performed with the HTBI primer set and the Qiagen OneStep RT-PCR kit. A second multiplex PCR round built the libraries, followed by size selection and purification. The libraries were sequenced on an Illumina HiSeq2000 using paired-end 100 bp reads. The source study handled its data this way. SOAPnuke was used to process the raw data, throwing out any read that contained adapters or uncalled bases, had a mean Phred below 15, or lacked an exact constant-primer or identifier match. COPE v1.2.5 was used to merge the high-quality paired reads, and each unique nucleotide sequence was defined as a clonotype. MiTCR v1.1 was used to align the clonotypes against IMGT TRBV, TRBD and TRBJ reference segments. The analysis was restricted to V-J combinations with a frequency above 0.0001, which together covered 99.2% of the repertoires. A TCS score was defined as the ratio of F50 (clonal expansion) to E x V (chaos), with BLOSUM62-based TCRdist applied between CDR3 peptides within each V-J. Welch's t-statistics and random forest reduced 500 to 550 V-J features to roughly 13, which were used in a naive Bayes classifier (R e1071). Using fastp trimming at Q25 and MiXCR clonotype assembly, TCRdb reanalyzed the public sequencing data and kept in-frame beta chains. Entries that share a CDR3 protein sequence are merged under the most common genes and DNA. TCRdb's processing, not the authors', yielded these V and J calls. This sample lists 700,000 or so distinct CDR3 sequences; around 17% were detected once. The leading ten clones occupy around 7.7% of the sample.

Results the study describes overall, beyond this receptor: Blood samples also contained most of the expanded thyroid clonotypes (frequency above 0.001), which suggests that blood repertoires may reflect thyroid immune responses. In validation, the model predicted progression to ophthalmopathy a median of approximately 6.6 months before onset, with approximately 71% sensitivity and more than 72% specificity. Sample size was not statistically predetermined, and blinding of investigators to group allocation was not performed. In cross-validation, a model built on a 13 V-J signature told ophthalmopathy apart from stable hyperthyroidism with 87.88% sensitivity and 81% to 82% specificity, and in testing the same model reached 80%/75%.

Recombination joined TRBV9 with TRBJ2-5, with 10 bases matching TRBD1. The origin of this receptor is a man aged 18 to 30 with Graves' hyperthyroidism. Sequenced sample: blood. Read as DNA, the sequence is TGTGCCAGCAGCGGGACAGGGGGAGAGACCCAGTACTTC. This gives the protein CASSGTGGETQYF.